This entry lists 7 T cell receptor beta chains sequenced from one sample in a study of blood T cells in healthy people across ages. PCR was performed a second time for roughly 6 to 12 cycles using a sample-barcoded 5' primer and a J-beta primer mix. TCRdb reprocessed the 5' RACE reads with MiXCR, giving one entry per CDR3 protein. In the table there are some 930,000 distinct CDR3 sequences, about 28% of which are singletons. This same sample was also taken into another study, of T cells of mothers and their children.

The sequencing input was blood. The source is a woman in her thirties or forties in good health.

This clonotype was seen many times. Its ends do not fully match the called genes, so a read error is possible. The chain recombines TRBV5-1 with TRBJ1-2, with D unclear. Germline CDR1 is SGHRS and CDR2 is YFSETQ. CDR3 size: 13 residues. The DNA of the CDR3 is TGTGCCAGCAGCTTACAAGGCTCCTATGGCTACACCTTC. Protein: CASSLQGSYGYTF.

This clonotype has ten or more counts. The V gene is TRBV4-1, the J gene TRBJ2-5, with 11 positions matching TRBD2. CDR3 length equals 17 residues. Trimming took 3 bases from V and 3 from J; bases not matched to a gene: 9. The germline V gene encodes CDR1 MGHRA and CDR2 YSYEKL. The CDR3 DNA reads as TGCGCCAGCAGCCACCCAGCTGATAGCGGGGGGGAAGAGACCCAGTACTTC. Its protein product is CASSHPADSGGEETQYF.

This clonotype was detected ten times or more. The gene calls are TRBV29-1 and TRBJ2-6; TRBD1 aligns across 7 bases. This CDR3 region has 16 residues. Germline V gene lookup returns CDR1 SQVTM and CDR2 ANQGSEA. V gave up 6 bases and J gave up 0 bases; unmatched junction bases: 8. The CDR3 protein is CSVVGDRDSGANVLTF. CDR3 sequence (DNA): TGCAGCGTCGTGGGGGACAGAGACTCTGGGGCCAACGTCCTGACTTTC. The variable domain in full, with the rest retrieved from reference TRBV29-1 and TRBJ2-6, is SAVISQKPSRDICQRGTSLTIQCQVDSQVTMMFWYRQQPGQSLTLIATANQGSEATYESGFVIDKFPISRPNLTFSTLTVSNMSPEDSSIYLCSVVGDRDSGANVLTFGAGSRLTVL.

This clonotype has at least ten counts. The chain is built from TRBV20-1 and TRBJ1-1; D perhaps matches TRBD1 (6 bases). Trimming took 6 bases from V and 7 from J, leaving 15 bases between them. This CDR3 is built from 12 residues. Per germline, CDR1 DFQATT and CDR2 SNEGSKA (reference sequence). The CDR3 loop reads CSARRGWNEAFF. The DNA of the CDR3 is TGCAGTGCCCGGAGGGGGTGGAATGAAGCTTTCTTT.

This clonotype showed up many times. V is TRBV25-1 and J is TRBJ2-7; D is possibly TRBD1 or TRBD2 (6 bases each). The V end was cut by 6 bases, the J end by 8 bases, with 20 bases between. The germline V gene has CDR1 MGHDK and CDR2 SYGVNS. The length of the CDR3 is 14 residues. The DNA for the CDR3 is TGTGCCAGCAGCCCCATGGGGGGCACAGGGAAGCAGTACTTC. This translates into CASSPMGGTGKQYF.

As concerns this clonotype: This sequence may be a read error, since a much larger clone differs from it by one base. CDR3 nucleotides: TGTGCCAGCAGCATACCTAGACAGGGGTACGGCTGCACCTTC. It translates to CASSIPRQGYGCTF. J is TRBJ1-2 and V is TRBV5-4, with TRBD1 identical over 8 bases. Germline CDR1 and CDR2: SGHNT and YYREEE (reference sequence). The CDR3 has 14 residues.

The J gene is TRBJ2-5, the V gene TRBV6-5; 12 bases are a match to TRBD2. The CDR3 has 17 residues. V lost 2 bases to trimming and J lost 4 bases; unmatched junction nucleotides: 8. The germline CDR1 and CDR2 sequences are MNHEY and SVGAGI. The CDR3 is CASSYRNPGLAGETQYF. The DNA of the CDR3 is TGTGCCAGCAGTTACCGCAACCCGGGACTAGCGGGAGAGACCCAGTACTTC.